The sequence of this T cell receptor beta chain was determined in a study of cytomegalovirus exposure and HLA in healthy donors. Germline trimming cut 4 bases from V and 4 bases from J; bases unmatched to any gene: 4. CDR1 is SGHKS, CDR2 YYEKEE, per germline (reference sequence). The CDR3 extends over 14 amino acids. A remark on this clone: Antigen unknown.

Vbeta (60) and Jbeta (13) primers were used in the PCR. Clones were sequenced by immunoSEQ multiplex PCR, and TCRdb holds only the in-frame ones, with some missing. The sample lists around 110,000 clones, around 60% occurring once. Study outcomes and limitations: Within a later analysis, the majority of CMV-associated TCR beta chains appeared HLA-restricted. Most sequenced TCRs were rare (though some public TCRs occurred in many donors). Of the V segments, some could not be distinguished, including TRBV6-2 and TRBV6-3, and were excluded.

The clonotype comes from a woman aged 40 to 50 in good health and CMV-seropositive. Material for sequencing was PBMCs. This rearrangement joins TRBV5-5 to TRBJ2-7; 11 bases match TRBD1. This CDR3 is CASSQGQGVYEQYF. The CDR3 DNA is TGTGCCAGCAGCCAGGGACAGGGGGTGTACGAGCAGTACTTC.